This T cell receptor (beta chain) was identified in a study of Ad26.COV2.S vaccination and SARS-CoV-2 variants. Points from the study as a whole: Those who received the vaccine showed greater spike-specific TCR breadth than those given placebo. Vaccine recipients and placebo recipients showed similar non-spike TCR breadth.

TCRdb keeps only in-frame clones here, not all; method: immunoSEQ multiplex PCR. The sample includes more than 150,000 clones, approximately 88% of them seen just once. With regard to this clone: Its target is not known.

Trimming left V 2 bases short and J 3 bases short, with 8 bases between. The CDR3 is made up of 13 amino acids. The sample consisted of peripheral blood, taken after recovery from COVID-19. The chain couples TRBV12-3 or TRBV12-4 to TRBJ2-7, with D possibly called TRBD1 or TRBD2 (5 bases each). This receptor was identified in a human donor who had recovered from COVID-19. The CDR3: CASSLRDGYEQYF. The CDR3 DNA reads as TGTGCCAGCAGTTTAAGGGACGGCTACGAGCAGTACTTC.